Each of the 2 T cell receptor beta chains below was sequenced from the same sample in a study of T-cell memory formation after mild COVID-19 (dated by TCRdb to about 2021). The method was 5' RACE. The run used an Illumina NovaSeq 6000. The raw public reads went through TCRdb reprocessing: fastp at Q25, MiXCR clone calling, in-frame beta chains kept. Rows with a matching CDR3 protein are joined into one entry that keeps the most common DNA and genes. The table for this sample lists hundreds of thousands of distinct CDR3 sequences; roughly 18% of them were counted only once. Of the sample, roughly a fifth falls within the top ten clones. Sequenced sample: PBMCs or a T cell subset sorted from them (not recorded which). The receptor source for this set is a young man who had mild COVID-19 (a few samples of this study predate the infection). The sample titles of this study are shuffled in the database, so cell type and time point are left out; the donor was told from shared clones.

The V and J genes are TRBV25-1 and TRBJ1-4; no firm D call. V lost 6 bases and J lost 0, with 11 bases in between. The CDR3 is made up of 15 amino acids. Looked up from germline, CDR1 is MGHDK and CDR2 is SYGVNS. CDR3 amino acids: CASSVGGATNEKLFF. DNA for the CDR3: TGTGCCAGCAGCGTCGGCGGGGCAACTAATGAAAAACTGTTTTTT.

This clonotype was picked up a small number of times. The rearrangement uses TRBV4-2 and TRBJ2-7; 8 positions match TRBD2. Trimming cost V 4 bases and J 2 bases; bases outside gene matches: 4. The CDR3 is 14 residues long. Per germline, CDR1 LGHNA and CDR2 YNFKEQ. The CDR3 sequence: CASSPTSVAYEQYF. For the CDR3, the DNA is TGTGCCAGCAGCCCGACTAGCGTAGCCTACGAGCAGTACTTC.